The 12 T cell receptor beta chains reported below all come from one sample, sequenced in a study of CD8+ T cells in alopecia areata. The sequencing template was cDNA reverse transcribed from extracted RNA. Assay used: immunoSEQ multiplex PCR; TCRdb lists only in-frame clones, some missing. The sample has some 150,000 clones, roughly 82% seen once. The sample's treatment: oral pan-JAK inhibitor, 5-10 mg twice daily. This material consisted of CD8+ T cells sorted from blood, taken at week 4, from a patient treated with tofacitinib. The receptors originated from a human donor with alopecia areata.

The rearrangement uses TRBV5-6 and TRBJ1-2; D unresolved. Germline V CDR1 and CDR2: SGHDT, YYEEEE. V dropped 0 bases and J dropped 1 base, with 10 bases sitting between them. The CDR3 is 15 residues long. In DNA form, the CDR3 reads TGTGCCAGCAGCTTGGTGATTCCGGGTAACTATGGCTACACCTTC. Protein product: CASSLVIPGNYGYTF.

The V call is TRBV29-1, the J call TRBJ2-1; D ambiguous. This CDR3 has 13 amino acids. With 5 bases removed from V and 0 bases from J, the gap between germline ends came to 8 bases. Looked up from germline, CDR1 is SQVTM and CDR2 is ANQGSEA. CDR3 in DNA: TGCAGCGTTCGGGTACCCTCCTACAATGAGCAGTTCTTC. Translated, it gives CSVRVPSYNEQFF.

The chain links TRBV2 to TRBJ2-3; 10 nucleotides match TRBD2. Germline V gene lookup returns CDR1 SNHLY and CDR2 FYNNEI. This CDR3 comprises 15 residues. V lost 6 bases, J lost 2 bases, and 5 bases stayed unmatched. The CDR3 DNA reads as TGTGCCAGCAGGATCCTAGCGGGGGACACAGATACGCAGTATTTT. Residues: CASRILAGDTDTQYF. Full variable domain (remainder filled in from reference TRBV2 and TRBJ2-3): EPEVTQTPSHQVTQMGQEVILRCVPISNHLYFYWYRQILGQKVEFLVSFYNNEISEKSEIFDDQFSVERPDGSNFTLKIRSTKLEDSAMYFCASRILAGDTDTQYFGPGTRLTVL.

The chain has TRBV5-1 and TRBJ2-3; a possible D gene is TRBD2 (6 bases). The germline V gene has CDR1 SGHRS and CDR2 YFSETQ. The V and J ends lost 2 bases and 0 bases respectively, with 10 bases between them. The CDR3 contains 15 residues. CDR3 bases: TGCGCCAGCAGCTTTCCGGGGACTAGCACAGATACGCAGTATTTT. It translates to CASSFPGTSTDTQYF.

The gene calls are TRBV5-1 and TRBJ1-1; D is perhaps TRBD1 (5 bases). The CDR3 runs 15 residues. The V gene lost 2 bases and the J gene lost 2 bases, with 13 bases spanning the gap. Germline V gene sequence: CDR1 SGHRS, CDR2 YFSETQ. Here the CDR3 DNA reads TGCGCCAGCAGCTTCGGGGACGGAGGTAACACTGAAGCTTTCTTT. Translated, it gives CASSFGDGGNTEAFF.

V usage is TRBV6-5 and J usage is TRBJ2-3, with unresolved D. In germline, CDR1 is MNHEY, CDR2 SVGAGI. With 6 bases removed from V and 2 bases from J, the gap between germline ends came to 9 bases. The CDR3 sequence is 13 residues long. The CDR3 sequence: CASSHGPTDTQYF. In DNA, the CDR3 is TGTGCCAGCAGCCACGGACCCACAGATACGCAGTATTTT.

The J gene is TRBJ2-7, the V gene TRBV7-9; D is possibly TRBD2 (6 bases). With 3 bases removed from V and 2 bases from J, the gap between germline ends came to 14 bases. Per the germline V gene, CDR1 is SEHNR and CDR2 is FQNEAQ (reference sequence). The CDR3 length is 15 residues. CDR3 DNA: TGTGCCAGCAGCTTCCCCGGGACTGACCCCTACGAGCAGTACTTC. The encoded protein is CASSFPGTDPYEQYF. Full variable domain (remainder filled in from reference TRBV7-9 and TRBJ2-7): DTGVSQNPRHKITKRGQNVTFRCDPISEHNRLYWYRQTLGQGPEFLTYFQNEAQLEKSRLLSDRFSAERPKGSFSTLEIQRTEQGDSAMYLCASSFPGTDPYEQYFGPGTRLTVT.

The chain combines TRBV6-5 with TRBJ1-5; D is possibly TRBD1 (6 bases). Deletions cut 8 bases from V and 8 bases from J, with 19 bases between. The CDR3 spans 14 residues. The germline V gene has CDR1 MNHEY and CDR2 SVGAGI. CDR3 residues: CASRPNRALKPQHF. DNA of the CDR3: TGTGCCAGCCGCCCCAACAGGGCATTAAAGCCCCAGCATTTT.

The genes are TRBV13 and TRBJ1-1, with D tentatively TRBD1 (5 bases). The germline V gene has CDR1 PRHDT and CDR2 FYEKMQ (reference sequence). The V end was cut by 1 base, the J end by 6 bases, with 12 bases between. The CDR3 is 14 residues long. CDR3 residues: CASSLEGRGAEAFF. In nucleotides, the CDR3 is TGTGCCAGCAGCTTAGAAGGACGGGGCGCTGAAGCTTTCTTT. Supplemented by reference TRBV13 and TRBJ1-1, the full variable domain reads AAGVIQSPRHLIKEKRETATLKCYPIPRHDTVYWYQQGPGQDPQFLISFYEKMQSDKGSIPDRFSAQQFSDYHSELNMSSLELGDSALYFCASSLEGRGAEAFFGQGTRLTVV.

This clone has just one count. V and J are TRBV7-3 and TRBJ2-6; 8 bases match TRBD2. The J segment lost 3 bases and the V segment lost 1 base, leaving 8 bases of the junction unmatched. This CDR3 spans 18 amino acids. Germline CDR1 reads SGHTA; CDR2 reads FQGTGA. The CDR3 reads CASSLNPGGANGANVLTF. For the CDR3, the DNA is TGTGCCAGCAGCTTAAATCCGGGAGGGGCAAATGGGGCCAACGTCCTGACTTTC.

This clone showed up just a few times. Written as DNA, the CDR3 is TGTGCCAGCAGCTCCGGGACTAGACTAGCCAAAAACATTCAGTACTTC. Its translation: CASSSGTRLAKNIQYF. The V and J genes are TRBV5-6 and TRBJ2-4; 8 nucleotides align to TRBD2. CDR3 length: 16 residues. Germline CDR1 SGHDT, CDR2 YYEEEE. V was pared by 3 bases and J by 0 bases, with 5 bases of the junction left unmatched.

The chain is built from TRBV9 and TRBJ1-1; D might be TRBD1 (5 bases). Germline CDR1 SGDLS, CDR2 YYNGEE. The V gene lost 3 bases and the J gene lost 0 bases, with 12 bases spanning the gap. CDR3 size: 15 residues. The CDR3 DNA is TGTGCCAGCAGCGAGTCCGGGGCCATGAACACTGAAGCTTTCTTT. Its protein is CASSESGAMNTEAFF. The entire variable domain, with the rest obtained from reference TRBV9 and TRBJ1-1, is as follows: DSGVTQTPKHLITATGQRVTLRCSPRSGDLSVYWYQQSLDQGLQFLIQYYNGEERAKGNILERFSAQQFPDLHSELNLSSLELGDSALYFCASSESGAMNTEAFFGQGTRLTVV.